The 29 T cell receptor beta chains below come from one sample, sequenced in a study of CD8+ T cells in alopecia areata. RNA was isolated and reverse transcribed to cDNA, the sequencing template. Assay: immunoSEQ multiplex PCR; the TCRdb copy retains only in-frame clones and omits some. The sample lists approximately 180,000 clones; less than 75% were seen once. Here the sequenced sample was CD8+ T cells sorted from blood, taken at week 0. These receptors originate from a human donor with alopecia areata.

The CDR3 nucleotides read TGTGCCAGCAGTGACTCTTCAGGGTACACAGATACGCAGTATTTT. It encodes CASSDSSGYTDTQYF. The genes are TRBV6-4 and TRBJ2-3, with a tentative D call TRBD1 (5 bases). The CDR3 extends over 15 amino acids. Trimming cost V 0 bases and J 2 bases, with 9 bases left between them. Per germline, CDR1 MRHNA and CDR2 SNTAGT.

CDR3 sequence: CASSPGAEQFF. DNA for the CDR3: TGTGCCAGCAGCCCTGGCGCTGAGCAGTTCTTC. This chain connects TRBV11-2 to TRBJ2-1; D call uncertain. The CDR3 loop spans 11 amino acids. Germline V gene data show CDR1 as SGHAT and CDR2 as FQNNGV. The V end was cut by 5 bases, the J end by 9 bases, with 8 bases between.

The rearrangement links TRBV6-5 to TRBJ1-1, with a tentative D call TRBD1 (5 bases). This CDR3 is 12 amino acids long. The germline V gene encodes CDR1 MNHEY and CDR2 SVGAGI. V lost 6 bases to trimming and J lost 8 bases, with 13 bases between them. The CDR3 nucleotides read TGTGCCAGCAGCCCAAACAGGAGAGAAGCTTTCTTT. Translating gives CASSPNRREAFF.

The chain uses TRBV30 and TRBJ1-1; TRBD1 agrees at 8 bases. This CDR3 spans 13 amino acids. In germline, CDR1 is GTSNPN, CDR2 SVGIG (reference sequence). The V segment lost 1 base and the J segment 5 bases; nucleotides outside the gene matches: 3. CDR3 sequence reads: CAWSDRGLTEAFF. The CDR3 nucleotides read TGTGCCTGGAGTGACAGGGGGTTAACTGAAGCTTTCTTT.

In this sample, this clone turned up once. The CDR3 region is CASSLVRGLYEQYF. CDR3 sequence (DNA): TGCGCCAGCAGCTTGGTACGAGGACTCTACGAGCAGTACTTC. The rearrangement uses TRBV5-1 and TRBJ2-7; tentatively, D is TRBD2 (5 bases). The CDR3 spans 14 residues. Germline CDR1 is SGHRS and CDR2 is YFSETQ. The V gene lost 0 bases and the J gene lost 3 bases, with 10 bases spanning the gap.

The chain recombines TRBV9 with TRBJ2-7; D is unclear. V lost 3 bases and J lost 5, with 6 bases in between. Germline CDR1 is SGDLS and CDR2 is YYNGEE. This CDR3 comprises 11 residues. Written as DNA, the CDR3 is TGTGCCAGCAGCGCGGGTGACGAGCAGTACTTC. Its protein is CASSAGDEQYF.

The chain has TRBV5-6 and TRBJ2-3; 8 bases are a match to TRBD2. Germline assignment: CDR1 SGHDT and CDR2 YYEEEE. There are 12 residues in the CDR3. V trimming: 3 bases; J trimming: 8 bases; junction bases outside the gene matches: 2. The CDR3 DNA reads TGTGCCAGCAGCTCAACTAGCGGTACGCAGTATTTT. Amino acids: CASSSTSGTQYF. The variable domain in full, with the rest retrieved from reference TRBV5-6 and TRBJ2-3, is DAGVTQSPTHLIKTRGQQVTLRCSPKSGHDTVSWYQQALGQGPQFIFQYYEEEERQRGNFPDRFSGHQFPNYSSELNVNALLLGDSALYLCASSSTSGTQYFGPGTRLTVL.

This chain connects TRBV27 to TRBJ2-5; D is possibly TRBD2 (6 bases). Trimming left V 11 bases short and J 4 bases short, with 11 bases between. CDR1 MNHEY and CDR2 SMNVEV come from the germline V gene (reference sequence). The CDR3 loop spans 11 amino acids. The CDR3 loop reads CAGGSAETQYF. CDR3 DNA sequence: TGTGCCGGGGGGAGTGCAGAGACCCAGTACTTC.

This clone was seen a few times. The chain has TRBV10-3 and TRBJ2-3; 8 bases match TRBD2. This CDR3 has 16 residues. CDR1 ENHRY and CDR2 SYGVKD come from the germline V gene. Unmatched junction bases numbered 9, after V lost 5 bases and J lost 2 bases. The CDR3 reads CAISMTSDEYTDTQYF. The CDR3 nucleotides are TGTGCCATCAGTATGACTAGCGATGAGTACACAGATACGCAGTATTTT.

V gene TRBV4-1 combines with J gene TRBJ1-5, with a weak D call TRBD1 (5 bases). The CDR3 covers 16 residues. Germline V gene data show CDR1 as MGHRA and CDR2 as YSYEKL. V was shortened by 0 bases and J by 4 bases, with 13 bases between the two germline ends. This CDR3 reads CASSQERGTANQPQHF. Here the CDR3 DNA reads TGCGCCAGCAGCCAAGAGAGGGGAACGGCGAATCAGCCCCAGCATTTT.

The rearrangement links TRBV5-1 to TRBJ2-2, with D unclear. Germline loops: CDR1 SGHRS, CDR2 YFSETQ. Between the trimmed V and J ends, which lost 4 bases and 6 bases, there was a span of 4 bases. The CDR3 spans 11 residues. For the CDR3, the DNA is TGCGCCAGCAGCCCGCCCGGGGAGCTGTTTTTT. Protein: CASSPPGELFF.

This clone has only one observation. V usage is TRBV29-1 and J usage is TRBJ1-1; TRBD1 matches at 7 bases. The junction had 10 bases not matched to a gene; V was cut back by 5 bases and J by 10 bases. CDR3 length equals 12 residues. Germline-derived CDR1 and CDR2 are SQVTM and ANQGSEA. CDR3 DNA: TGCAGCGTTCCTCTCCTTGGACAGGTAGCTTTCTTT. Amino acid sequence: CSVPLLGQVAFF.

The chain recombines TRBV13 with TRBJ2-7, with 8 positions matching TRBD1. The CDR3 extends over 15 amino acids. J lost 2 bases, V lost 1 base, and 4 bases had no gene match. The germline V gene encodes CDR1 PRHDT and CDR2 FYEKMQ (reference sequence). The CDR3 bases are TGTGCCAGCAGCTTAGAGGACAGGGCCCCCTACGAGCAGTACTTC. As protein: CASSLEDRAPYEQYF.

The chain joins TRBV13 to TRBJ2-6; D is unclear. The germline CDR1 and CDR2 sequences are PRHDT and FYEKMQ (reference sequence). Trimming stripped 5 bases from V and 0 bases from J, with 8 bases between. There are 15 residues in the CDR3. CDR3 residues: CASSPTNSGANVLTF. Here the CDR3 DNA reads TGTGCCAGCAGCCCAACAAACTCTGGGGCCAACGTCCTGACTTTC.

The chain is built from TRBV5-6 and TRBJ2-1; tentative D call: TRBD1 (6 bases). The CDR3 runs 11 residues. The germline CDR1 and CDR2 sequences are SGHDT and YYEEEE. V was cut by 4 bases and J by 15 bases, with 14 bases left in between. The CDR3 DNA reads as TGTGCCAGCAGCGCAACAGGGTATCCGTTCTTC. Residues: CASSATGYPFF.

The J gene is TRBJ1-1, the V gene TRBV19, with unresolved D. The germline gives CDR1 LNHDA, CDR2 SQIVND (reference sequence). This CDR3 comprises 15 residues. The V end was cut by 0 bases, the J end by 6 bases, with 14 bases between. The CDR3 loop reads CASSIDLMGSPEAFF. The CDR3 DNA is TGTGCCAGTAGTATAGATTTGATGGGGTCCCCTGAAGCTTTCTTT.

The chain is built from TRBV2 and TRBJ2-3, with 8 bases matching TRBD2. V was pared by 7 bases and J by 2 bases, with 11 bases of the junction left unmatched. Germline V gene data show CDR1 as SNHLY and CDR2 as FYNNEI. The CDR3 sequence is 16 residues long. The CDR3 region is CASTDQRGSFTDTQYF. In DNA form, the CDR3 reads TGTGCCAGCACCGACCAGCGGGGGTCATTCACAGATACGCAGTATTTT.

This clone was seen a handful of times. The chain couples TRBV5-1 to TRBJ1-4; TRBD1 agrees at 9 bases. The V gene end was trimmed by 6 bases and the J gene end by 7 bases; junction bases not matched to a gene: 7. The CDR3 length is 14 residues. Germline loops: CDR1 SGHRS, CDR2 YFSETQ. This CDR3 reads CASKTGTGSEKLFF. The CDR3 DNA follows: TGCGCCAGCAAAACCGGGACAGGGAGTGAAAAACTGTTTTTT.

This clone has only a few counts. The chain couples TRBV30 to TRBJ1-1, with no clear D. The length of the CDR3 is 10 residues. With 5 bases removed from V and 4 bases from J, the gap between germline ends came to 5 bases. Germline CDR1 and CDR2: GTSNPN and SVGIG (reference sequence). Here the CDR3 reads CAWHITEAFF. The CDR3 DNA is TGTGCCTGGCACATCACTGAAGCTTTCTTT.

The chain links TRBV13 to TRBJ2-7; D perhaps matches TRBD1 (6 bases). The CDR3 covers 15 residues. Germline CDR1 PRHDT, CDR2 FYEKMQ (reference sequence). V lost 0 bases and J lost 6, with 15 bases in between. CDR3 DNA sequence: TGTGCCAGCAGCTTAGGGGGGGCATCCTCCGCCGAGCAGTACTTC. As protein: CASSLGGASSAEQYF.

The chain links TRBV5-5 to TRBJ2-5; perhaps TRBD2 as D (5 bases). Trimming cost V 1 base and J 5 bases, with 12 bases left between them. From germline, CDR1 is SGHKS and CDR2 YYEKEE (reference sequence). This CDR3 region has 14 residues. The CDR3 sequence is CASSLLDSGETQYF. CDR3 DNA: TGTGCCAGCAGCTTGTTGGACTCTGGGGAGACCCAGTACTTC.

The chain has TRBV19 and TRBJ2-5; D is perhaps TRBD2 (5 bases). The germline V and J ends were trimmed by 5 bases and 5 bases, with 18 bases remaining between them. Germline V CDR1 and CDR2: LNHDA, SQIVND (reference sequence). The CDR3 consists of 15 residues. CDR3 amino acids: CASSPTNGLRETQYF. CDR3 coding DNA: TGTGCCAGTAGTCCCACGAACGGACTTAGGGAGACCCAGTACTTC. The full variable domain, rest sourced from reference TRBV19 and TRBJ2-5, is DGGITQSPKYLFRKEGQNVTLSCEQNLNHDAMYWYRQDPGQGLRLIYYSQIVNDFQKGDIAEGYSVSREKKESFPLTVTSAQKNPTAFYLCASSPTNGLRETQYFGPGTRLLVL.

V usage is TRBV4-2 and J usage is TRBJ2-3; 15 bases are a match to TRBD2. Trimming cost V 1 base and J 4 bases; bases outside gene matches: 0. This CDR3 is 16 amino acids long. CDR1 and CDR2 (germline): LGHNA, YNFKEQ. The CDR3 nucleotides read TGTGCCAGCAGCCAAGGGACTAGCGGGGGGGCAGATACGCAGTATTTT. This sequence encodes CASSQGTSGGADTQYF.

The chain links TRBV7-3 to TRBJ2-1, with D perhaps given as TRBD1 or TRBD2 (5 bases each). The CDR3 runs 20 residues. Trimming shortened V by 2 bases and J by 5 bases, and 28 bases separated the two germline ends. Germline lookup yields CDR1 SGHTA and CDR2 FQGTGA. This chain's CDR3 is CASSLRPDIPGPKPDNEQFF. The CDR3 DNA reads TGTGCCAGCAGCTTACGCCCAGACATACCGGGACCGAAGCCCGACAATGAGCAGTTCTTC. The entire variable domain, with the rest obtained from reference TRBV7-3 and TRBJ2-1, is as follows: GAGVSQTPSNKVTEKGKYVELRCDPISGHTALYWYRQSLGQGPEFLIYFQGTGAADDSGLPNDRFFAVRPEGSVSTLKIQRTERGDSAVYLCASSLRPDIPGPKPDNEQFFGPGTRLTVL.

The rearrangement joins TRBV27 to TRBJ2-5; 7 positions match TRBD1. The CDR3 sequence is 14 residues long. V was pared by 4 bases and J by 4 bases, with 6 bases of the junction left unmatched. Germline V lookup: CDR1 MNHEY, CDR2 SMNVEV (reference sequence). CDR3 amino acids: CASSYRGRGETQYF. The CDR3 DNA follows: TGTGCCAGCAGTTACAGGGGCCGCGGAGAGACCCAGTACTTC.

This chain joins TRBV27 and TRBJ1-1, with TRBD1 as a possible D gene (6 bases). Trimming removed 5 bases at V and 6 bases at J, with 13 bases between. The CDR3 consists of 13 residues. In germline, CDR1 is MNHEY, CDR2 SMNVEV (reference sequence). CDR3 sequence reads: CASSPRGGAEAFF. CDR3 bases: TGTGCCAGCAGTCCCAGAGGGGGGGCTGAAGCTTTCTTT.

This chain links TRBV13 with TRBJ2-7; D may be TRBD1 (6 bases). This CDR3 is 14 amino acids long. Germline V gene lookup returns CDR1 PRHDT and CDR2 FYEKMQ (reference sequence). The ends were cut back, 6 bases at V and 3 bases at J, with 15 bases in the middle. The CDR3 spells CASSSVTGNYEQYF. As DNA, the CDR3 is TGTGCCAGCAGTTCGGTGACAGGAAACTACGAGCAGTACTTC. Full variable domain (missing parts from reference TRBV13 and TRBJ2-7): AAGVIQSPRHLIKEKRETATLKCYPIPRHDTVYWYQQGPGQDPQFLISFYEKMQSDKGSIPDRFSAQQFSDYHSELNMSSLELGDSALYFCASSSVTGNYEQYFGPGTRLTVT.

The CDR3 DNA sequence: TGTGCCAGTAGTATAGATCCTACAGGGTTGGATACGCAGTATTTT. Its translation is CASSIDPTGLDTQYF. The chain joins TRBV19 to TRBJ2-3, with D perhaps TRBD1 (6 bases). This CDR3 is built from 15 residues. Germline CDR1 LNHDA, CDR2 SQIVND (reference sequence). Deletions cut 0 bases from V and 6 bases from J, with 13 bases between.

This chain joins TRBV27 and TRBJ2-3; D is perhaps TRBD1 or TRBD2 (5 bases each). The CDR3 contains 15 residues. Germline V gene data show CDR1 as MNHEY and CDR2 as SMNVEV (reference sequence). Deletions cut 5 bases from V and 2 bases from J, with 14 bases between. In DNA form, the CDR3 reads TGTGCCAGCAGTCCCCGGGACCGCAACACAGATACGCAGTATTTT. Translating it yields CASSPRDRNTDTQYF.